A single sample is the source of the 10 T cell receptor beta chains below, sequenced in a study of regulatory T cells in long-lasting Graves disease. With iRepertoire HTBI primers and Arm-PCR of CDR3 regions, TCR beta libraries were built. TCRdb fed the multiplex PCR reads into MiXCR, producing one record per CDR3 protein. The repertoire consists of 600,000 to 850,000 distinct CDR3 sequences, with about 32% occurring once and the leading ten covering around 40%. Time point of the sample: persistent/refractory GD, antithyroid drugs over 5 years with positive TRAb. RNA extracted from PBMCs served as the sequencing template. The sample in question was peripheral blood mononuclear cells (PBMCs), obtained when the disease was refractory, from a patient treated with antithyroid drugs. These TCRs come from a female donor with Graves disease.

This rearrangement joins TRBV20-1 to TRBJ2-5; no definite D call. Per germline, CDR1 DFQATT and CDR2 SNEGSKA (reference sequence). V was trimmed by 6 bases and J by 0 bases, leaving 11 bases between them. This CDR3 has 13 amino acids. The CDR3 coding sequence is TGCAGTGCCACCGACAAGTACCAAGAGACCCAGTACTTC. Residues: CSATDKYQETQYF.

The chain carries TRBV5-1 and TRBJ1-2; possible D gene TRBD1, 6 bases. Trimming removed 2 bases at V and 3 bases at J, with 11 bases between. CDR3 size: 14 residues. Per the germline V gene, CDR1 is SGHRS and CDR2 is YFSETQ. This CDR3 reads CASSFRRGDYGYTF. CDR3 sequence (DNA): TGCGCCAGCAGCTTTCGAAGGGGGGACTATGGCTACACCTTC.

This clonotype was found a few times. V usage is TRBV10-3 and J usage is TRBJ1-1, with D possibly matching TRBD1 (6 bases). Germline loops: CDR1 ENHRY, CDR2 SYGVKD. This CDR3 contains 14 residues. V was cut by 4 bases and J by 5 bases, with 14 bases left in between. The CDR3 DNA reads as TGTGCCATCAGTGCGGGGGCGGGCGGTACTGAAGCTTTCTTT. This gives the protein CAISAGAGGTEAFF.

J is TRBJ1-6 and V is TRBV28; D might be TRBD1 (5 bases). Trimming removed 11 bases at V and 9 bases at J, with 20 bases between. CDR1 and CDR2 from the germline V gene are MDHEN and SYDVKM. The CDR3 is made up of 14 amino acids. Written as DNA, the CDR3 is TGTGCCGCAGCCGGGACCCCGAGCGGTTCACCCCTCCACTTT. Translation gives CAAAGTPSGSPLHF.

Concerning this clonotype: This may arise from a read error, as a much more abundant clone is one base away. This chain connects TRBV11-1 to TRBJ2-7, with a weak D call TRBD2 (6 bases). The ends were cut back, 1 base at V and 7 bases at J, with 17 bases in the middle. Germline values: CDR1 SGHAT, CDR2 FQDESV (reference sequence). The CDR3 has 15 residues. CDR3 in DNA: TGTGCCAGCAGCTTAGGAGCCGCGGGGAGTTTAGAGCAGTACTTC. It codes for CASSLGAAGSLEQYF. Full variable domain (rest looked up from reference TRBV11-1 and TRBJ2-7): EAEVAQSPRYKITEKSQAVAFWCDPISGHATLYWYRQILGQGPELLVQFQDESVVDDSQLPKDRFSAERLKGVDSTLKIQPAELGDSAMYLCASSLGAAGSLEQYFGPGTRLTVT.

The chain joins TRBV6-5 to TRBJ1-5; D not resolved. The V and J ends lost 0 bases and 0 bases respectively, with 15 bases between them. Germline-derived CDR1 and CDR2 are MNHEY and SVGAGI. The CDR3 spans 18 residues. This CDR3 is CASSYSGFGSHSNQPQHF. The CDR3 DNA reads TGTGCCAGCAGTTACTCCGGGTTTGGCAGCCATAGCAATCAGCCCCAGCATTTT.

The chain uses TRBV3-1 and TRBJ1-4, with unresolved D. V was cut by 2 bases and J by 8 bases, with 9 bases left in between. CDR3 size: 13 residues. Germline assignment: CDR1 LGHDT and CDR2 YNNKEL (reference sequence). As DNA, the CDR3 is TGTGCCAGCAGCCAACCGAATAAGGAAAAACTGTTTTTT. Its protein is CASSQPNKEKLFF.

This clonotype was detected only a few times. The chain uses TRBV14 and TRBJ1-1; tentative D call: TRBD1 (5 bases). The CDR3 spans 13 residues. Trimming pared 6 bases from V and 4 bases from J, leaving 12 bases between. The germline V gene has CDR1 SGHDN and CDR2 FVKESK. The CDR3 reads CASRINGGTEAFF. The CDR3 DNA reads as TGTGCCAGCAGAATAAACGGGGGCACTGAAGCTTTCTTT. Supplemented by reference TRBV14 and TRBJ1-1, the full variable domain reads EAGVTQFPSHSVIEKGQTVTLRCDPISGHDNLYWYRRVMGKEIKFLLHFVKESKQDESGMPNNRFLAERTGGTYSTLKVQPAELEDSGVYFCASRINGGTEAFFGQGTRLTVV.

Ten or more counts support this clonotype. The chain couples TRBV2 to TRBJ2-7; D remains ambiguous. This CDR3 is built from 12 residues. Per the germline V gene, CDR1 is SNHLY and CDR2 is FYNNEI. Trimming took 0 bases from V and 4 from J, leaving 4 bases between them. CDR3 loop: CASSEALYEQYF. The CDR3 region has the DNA TGTGCCAGCAGTGAAGCGCTGTACGAGCAGTACTTC.

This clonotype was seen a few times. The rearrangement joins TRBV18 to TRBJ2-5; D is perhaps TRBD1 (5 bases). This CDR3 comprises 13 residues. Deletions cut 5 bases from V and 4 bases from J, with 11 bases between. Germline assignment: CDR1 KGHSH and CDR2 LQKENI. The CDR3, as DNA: TGTGCCAGCTCATCCCAGGGCGTAGAGACCCAGTACTTC. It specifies CASSSQGVETQYF.